A single sample gave rise to the 22 T cell receptor beta chains below, sequenced in a study of blood T cell repertoires in COVID-19. Only in-frame clones appear in the TCRdb table, and some are missing; sequencing was by immunoSEQ multiplex PCR. The table shows about 300,000 clones, with over 85% occurring only once. The material sequenced was PBMCs or T cells enriched from blood (not recorded which). These receptor sequences come from a woman in her fifties or sixties who had been exposed to COVID-19.

This chain links TRBV3-1 (or the pseudogene TRBV3-2) with TRBJ1-6; D is undetermined. V shed 0 bases and J shed 7 bases, with 13 bases lying between them. This CDR3 contains 16 residues. Looked up from germline, CDR1 is LGHDT and CDR2 is YNNKEL (reference sequence). The CDR3 sequence is CASSQDQAQANSPLHF. As DNA, the CDR3 is TGTGCCAGCAGCCAAGATCAGGCGCAAGCCAATTCACCCCTCCACTTT.

This clone was observed once. The chain joins TRBV11-1 to TRBJ1-2, with 7 bases fitting TRBD1. With V trimmed by 5 bases and J by 8 bases, 14 bases remained unmatched. Germline-derived CDR1 and CDR2 are SGHAT and FQDESV (reference sequence). The CDR3 is 15 amino acids. DNA for the CDR3: TGTGCCAGCAGCCAGGACAGGAACGAACGGGACGGCTACACCTTC. It codes for CASSQDRNERDGYTF.

The chain couples TRBV7-9 to TRBJ2-7, with 8 bases identical to TRBD1. With V trimmed by 4 bases and J by 3 bases, 11 bases remained unmatched. Germline loops: CDR1 SEHNR, CDR2 FQNEAQ (reference sequence). The CDR3 has 16 residues. CDR3 loop: CASSSKQGVQFYEQYF. Here the CDR3 DNA reads TGTGCCAGCAGCTCGAAACAGGGGGTCCAGTTCTACGAGCAGTACTTC.

The gene calls are TRBV18 and TRBJ1-5; TRBD1 is a possible D gene (6 bases). This CDR3 has 15 amino acids. With 1 base removed from V and 5 bases from J, the gap between germline ends came to 12 bases. Per the germline V gene, CDR1 is KGHSH and CDR2 is LQKENI. This CDR3 reads CASSPLGGADQPQHF. Written as DNA, the CDR3 is TGTGCCAGCTCACCACTGGGGGGGGCCGATCAGCCCCAGCATTTT.

This clone showed up just a few times. This rearrangement joins TRBV4-2 to TRBJ2-3; 11 bases map to TRBD2. The CDR3 sequence is 16 residues long. After removal of 1 base from V and 0 bases from J, the junction contained 0 bases not matched to a gene. The germline V gene has CDR1 LGHNA and CDR2 YNFKEQ. The CDR3 loop reads CASSQGTSGSTDTQYF. In DNA form, the CDR3 reads TGTGCCAGCAGCCAAGGGACTAGCGGGAGCACAGATACGCAGTATTTT.

Turning to this clone: Germline is not matched at one junction end, which may reflect a read error. The rearrangement uses TRBV5-1 and TRBJ1-6, with 9 bases lining up with TRBD1. This CDR3 comprises 14 residues. Germline loops: CDR1 SGHRS, CDR2 YFSETQ. CDR3 residues: CASRLDRGNSPLHF. As DNA, the CDR3 is TGCGCCAGCAGGTTGGACAGGGGTAATTCACCCCTCCACTTT.

This sequence joins TRBV6-1 and TRBJ2-5; D possibly corresponds to TRBD2 (5 bases). V was trimmed by 2 bases and J by 2 bases, leaving 9 bases between them. The germline CDR1 and CDR2 sequences are MNHNS and SASEGT. The CDR3 totals 14 residues. CDR3 DNA: TGTGCCAGCAGTGAATCGGAGGTTCAAGAGACCCAGTACTTC. Its translation: CASSESEVQETQYF.

The J gene is TRBJ1-4, the V gene TRBV6-5; a possible D gene is TRBD1 (5 bases). The ends were cut back, 6 bases at V and 5 bases at J, with 16 bases in the middle. Germline V gene sequence: CDR1 MNHEY, CDR2 SVGAGI. The CDR3 totals 15 residues. The CDR3 protein is CASSLGWGRNEKLFF. The CDR3 bases are TGTGCCAGCAGCCTGGGCTGGGGCCGAAATGAAAAACTGTTTTTT.

At least ten counts were recorded for this clone. This chain uses TRBV19 with TRBJ2-1; TRBD2 matches at 11 bases. Germline trimming cut 5 bases from V and 4 bases from J; bases unmatched to any gene: 7. Per the germline V gene, CDR1 is LNHDA and CDR2 is SQIVND (reference sequence). The CDR3 totals 16 residues. The CDR3 DNA sequence: TGTGCCAGTAGTCCCCAACTAGCGGGGGATTACAATGAGCAGTTCTTC. Its translation is CASSPQLAGDYNEQFF.

This clone occurred once. The chain recombines TRBV3-1 (or the pseudogene TRBV3-2) with TRBJ1-5; tentative D call: TRBD1 (5 bases). The CDR3 extends over 14 amino acids. V was trimmed by 0 bases and J by 9 bases, leaving 12 bases between them. Germline V CDR1 and CDR2: LGHDT, YNNKEL (reference sequence). The chain's CDR3 is CASSQDRVRPPQHF. The CDR3 bases are TGTGCCAGCAGCCAAGACAGGGTCCGTCCGCCCCAGCATTTT.

The chain joins TRBV11-3 to TRBJ2-2; TRBD2 agrees at 11 bases. The CDR3 is 17 amino acids. The V gene end was trimmed by 6 bases and the J gene end by 8 bases; junction bases not matched to a gene: 14. Per germline, CDR1 SGHNT and CDR2 YENEEA. The CDR3 is CASRRGITSGGFGELFF. The CDR3 DNA reads TGTGCCAGCAGAAGGGGAATCACTAGCGGGGGATTTGGGGAGCTGTTTTTT.

V gene TRBV7-2 combines with J gene TRBJ2-3; the match to TRBD1 covers 9 bases. The CDR3 extends over 16 amino acids. Unmatched junction bases numbered 11, after V lost 5 bases and J lost 5 bases. Germline assignment: CDR1 SGHTA and CDR2 FQGNSA. CDR3 sequence (DNA): TGTGCCAGCAGCGGCAGGGACAGGGCCTGGGGAGATACGCAGTATTTT. The encoded protein is CASSGRDRAWGDTQYF. Full variable domain (rest looked up from reference TRBV7-2 and TRBJ2-3): GAGVSQSPSNKVTEKGKDVELRCDPISGHTALYWYRQSLGQGLEFLIYFQGNSAPDKSGLPSDRFSAERTGGSVSTLTIQRTQQEDSAVYLCASSGRDRAWGDTQYFGPGTRLTVL.

The chain joins TRBV19 to TRBJ1-2, with D possibly being TRBD1 (5 bases). V lost 3 bases and J lost 9, with 11 bases in between. This CDR3 has 12 residues. The V gene's germline CDR1 is LNHDA and CDR2 SQIVND (reference sequence). The CDR3: CASSMVGQSYTF. The CDR3 DNA reads as TGTGCCAGTAGTATGGTGGGGCAAAGCTACACCTTC. The variable domain in full, completed from reference TRBV19 and TRBJ1-2, reads DGGITQSPKYLFRKEGQNVTLSCEQNLNHDAMYWYRQDPGQGLRLIYYSQIVNDFQKGDIAEGYSVSREKKESFPLTVTSAQKNPTAFYLCASSMVGQSYTFGSGTRLTVV.

The V gene is TRBV20-1, the J gene TRBJ2-5; no clear D. The CDR3 has 12 amino acids. V was cut by 3 bases and J by 3 bases, with 8 bases left in between. Germline CDR1 DFQATT, CDR2 SNEGSKA (reference sequence). In DNA, the CDR3 is TGCAGTGCTAGTCAGCGAGAAGAGACCCAGTACTTC. Amino acids: CSASQREETQYF.

The chain links TRBV28 to TRBJ2-5; the D is unclear. This CDR3 has 17 residues. Deletions cut 5 bases from V and 2 bases from J, with 21 bases between. Germline V lookup: CDR1 MDHEN, CDR2 SYDVKM. The CDR3 DNA sequence: TGTGCCAGCAGTCAAACTAAACGACGGAGTTATCAAGAGACCCAGTACTTC. It translates to CASSQTKRRSYQETQYF.

This chain connects TRBV6-5 to TRBJ1-3; tentative D call: TRBD1 (5 bases). The CDR3 length is 14 residues. V lost 10 bases to trimming and J lost 3 bases, with 16 bases between them. Germline CDR1 and CDR2: MNHEY and SVGAGI. CDR3 region: CATKTGDLGNTIYF. In DNA form, the CDR3 reads TGTGCCACAAAAACAGGAGATCTTGGAAACACCATATATTTT.

The chain employs TRBV27 and TRBJ2-1; 9 nucleotides line up with TRBD2. The CDR3 loop spans 15 amino acids. Germline CDR1 and CDR2: MNHEY and SMNVEV (reference sequence). Germline trimming cut 6 bases from V and 7 bases from J; bases unmatched to any gene: 10. Here the CDR3 DNA reads TGTGCCAGCAGGACTCTGGCTGCGGGGGGGAATGAGCAGTTCTTC. As protein: CASRTLAAGGNEQFF.

The chain uses TRBV30 and TRBJ2-3; D unresolved. Germline V gene data show CDR1 as GTSNPN and CDR2 as SVGIG (reference sequence). This CDR3 is 13 amino acids long. The ends were cut back, 2 bases at V and 5 bases at J, with 11 bases in the middle. The CDR3 nucleotides are TGTGCCTGGAGTACCCACCAGGTAGATACGCAGTATTTT. Protein sequence: CAWSTHQVDTQYF.

The chain couples TRBV28 to TRBJ1-3; D remains ambiguous. Looked up from germline, CDR1 is MDHEN and CDR2 is SYDVKM. The length of the CDR3 is 14 residues. The CDR3 DNA is TGTGCGACGGTTGAGGGAGTGGATGGAAACACCATATATTTT. It specifies CATVEGVDGNTIYF. Full variable domain (remainder filled in from reference TRBV28 and TRBJ1-3): DVKVTQSSRYLVKRTGEKVFLECVQDMDHENMFWYRQDPGLGLRLIYFSYDVKMKEKGDIPEGYSVSREKKERFSLILESASTNQTSMYLCATVEGVDGNTIYFGEGSWLTVV.

The CDR3 DNA follows: TGTGCCAGCAGCCCAGGGACAGGGGGTCACACCGGGGAGCTGTTTTTT. Protein: CASSPGTGGHTGELFF. The chain links TRBV5-4 to TRBJ2-2; 11 bases align to TRBD1. In germline, CDR1 is SGHNT, CDR2 YYREEE (reference sequence). V gave up 4 bases and J gave up 3 bases; unmatched junction bases: 5. There are 16 residues in the CDR3.

This clone was seen only once. The chain employs TRBV19 and TRBJ2-5; TRBD2 matches at 9 bases. The CDR3 length is 15 residues. With V trimmed by 3 bases and J by 5 bases, 7 bases remained unmatched. The germline CDR1 and CDR2 sequences are LNHDA and SQIVND (reference sequence). CDR3 coding DNA: TGTGCCAGTAGTATCAAGAGCGGGGGGACGGAGACCCAGTACTTC. It translates to CASSIKSGGTETQYF.

The chain is built from TRBV7-2 and TRBJ2-2; 12 bases fit TRBD1. The CDR3 has 16 residues. V lost 9 bases and J lost 5; bases outside the gene matches: 10. CDR1 is SGHTA, CDR2 FQGNSA, per germline. The CDR3 DNA sequence: TGTGCCAGTCAACCCGGGACAGGGGGCATTACCGGGGAGCTGTTTTTT. Translated, it gives CASQPGTGGITGELFF.